Listed below are T cell receptor beta chains from one sample, sequenced in a study of vaccination effects on CD4 cells after COVID-19. TCRdb's table, derived via immunoSEQ multiplex PCR, lists solely in-frame clones and lacks some. The sample yields 13,000 to 15,000 clones, around three quarters seen once. Their antigens are not known. The specimen was CD4+ T cells from PBMCs cultured with HCoV-NL63 spike peptides, collected after COVID-19 vaccination. The receptor source for this set is a human donor who had a prior SARS-CoV-2 infection. Each CDR3 is given with its conserved first and last residue. D genes are given only for firm matches. Clone size is shown for a subset of rows, as once, few, many or a class of expanded clone.

clone_size d_call v_call cdr3_length cdr3_aa
- - TRBV5-5 15 CASSFLGRQTYEQYF
- TRBD2 TRBV4-2 16 CASSQDGTSGDLEQYF
- - TRBV11-3 17 CASSRTGFNQRALGYTF
- TRBD2 TRBV19 14 CASKPIAGGSKQFF
- - TRBV6-6 16 CASCPVTWGGEQPQHF
few TRBD2 TRBV4-1 17 CASSRRGRLAGEDEQFF
- TRBD2 TRBV11-2 16 CASRPLSREGSYEQYF
- TRBD2 TRBV9 17 CASSVRTSGGDPVTQYF
- - TRBV11-1 13 CASSLGIYQPQHF
- - TRBV18 15 CASSPQSASGNTIYF
- - TRBV30 14 CAWTPFWGSYEQYF
once TRBD1 TRBV30 13 CAWRGTGVYEQYF
few TRBD2 TRBV12-3/TRBV12-4 12 CATGGRTGELFF
- - TRBV12-3/TRBV12-4 11 CASRRGRPEHF
- TRBD1 TRBV5-1 16 CASSQTGQGARETQYF
- TRBD1 TRBV7-2 19 CASSLGPRQTGQGNEKLFF
- - TRBV5-1 14 CASSLLNPTDTQYF
once - TRBV14 18 CASSQSLFTTREEETQYF
- - TRBV6-5 13 CASRSGPNQPQHF
- - TRBV10-3 12 CAIKGGQETQYF